The T cell receptor (beta chain) described here comes from a study of graft-versus-host responses after intestinal transplantation (dated by TCRdb to the early 2020s). About the full investigation: The transplants that recipients got were multivisceral, liver-intestinal, or isolated intestinal. All recipients received anti-thymocyte globulin induction followed by maintenance tacrolimus and steroids for around three years. Bulk TCR-beta CDR3 sequencing was used to track graft-versus-host and host-versus-graft alloreactive T cell clones in the graft, circulation and bone marrow after intestinal transplantation. Alloreactive clones were identified by sequencing pre-transplant mixed lymphocyte reaction products and comparing them with unstimulated pre-transplant donor and recipient T cells. The cohort enrolled around 23 intestinal transplant recipients including one retransplant, and a few patients lacking pretransplant specimens were excluded. Donor T cell macrochimerism was defined as a peak of at least 4% donor T cells among recipient peripheral blood mononuclear cells. Rather than being sequenced by the commercial service, samples from a few later patients were sequenced in-house on an Illumina MiSeq and processed with MiXCR. Study-level results and caveats: GvH clones were detected in recipient bone marrow, and some appeared earlier in ileal mucosa or blood, consistent with an intestinal mucosal origin. The conclusions were limited by the relatively low number and heterogeneity of the intestinal transplant patients. In patients with donor T cell macrochimerism, the allografts had high GvH to HvG T cell clonal ratios. Peak levels of circulating GvH clones were associated with declines in HvG clones early after transplant.

The time point label here, explained by the study, means: cells obtained before transplantation from donor or recipient. CD3+CD4+ and CD3+CD8+ populations were FACS-sorted from unstimulated pre-transplant donor and recipient cells taken from spleen or lymph nodes. The library was generated by the immunoSEQ multiplex PCR assay. For most patients, genomic DNA was isolated using the Qiagen DNeasy Blood and Tissue Kit and was shipped frozen to Adaptive Biotechnologies for TCR sequencing. Adaptive Biotechnologies carried out high-throughput TCR-beta CDR3 sequencing of genomic DNA for most patients. Per the authors' processing: TCR sequencing data were retrieved from Adaptive's ImmunoSEQ software for 18 patients, whereas a few other patients were processed with MiXCR and VDJtools. To correct CD4 versus CD8 sorting errors, sequences present in both subsets at a frequency ratio below 5:1 were removed. CDR3 nucleotide sequences shared by donor and recipient were removed because the origin of these sequences could not be assigned. At least 2-fold expansion over unstimulated cells and a minimum CFSE-low frequency of 0.002% (template counts) or 0.001% (read counts) were required for clones to be classified as alloreactive. Clones were considered mappable if detected in sequenced pre-transplant spleen, lymph node, or MLR CFSE-low populations of the donor or recipient. Cumulative frequency of alloreactive clones was calculated as a percentage of all sequences weighted by copy number. This immuneACCESS table, as held by TCRdb, lists in-frame sequences with V and J called but not all clones. Of the missing ones, under half trace to an unresolved V gene in checked studies; the others have no known cause. The DNA was the basis for D and trimming; V, J and clone size are from that table. This sample lists some 150,000 clones; about nine tenths were detected once. The ten top clones hold about 0.18% of the sample.

This clone showed up just once. It lacks a known antigen. One base away there is no much larger clone; base qualities are not given. According to the germline V gene, CDR1 reads SQVTM and CDR2 reads ANQGSEA. V gives up 7 bases and J gives up 5 bases, and the segment between their germline ends measures 8 bases. Reading from cysteine to phenylalanine, the CDR3 counts 11 amino acids. The retained sequence is limited to the CDR3, 33 bases, with the frame set at the first base. The clonotype comes from a human donor who received an intestinal transplant. The sample here was unstimulated CD4+ T cells sorted from spleen or lymph node cells, taken before intestinal transplant. The V and J segments used are TRBV29-1 and TRBJ2-2, with the D gene not confidently named. The DNA sequence reads TGCAGCGCTGGGGTAACCGGGGAGCTGTTTTTT. Its translation is CSAGVTGELFF.